This T cell receptor beta chain was retrieved from a study of T cells after yellow fever vaccination. Findings and caveats of the study: Highly abundant clonotypes carried over from the bulk population could end up in FACS-sorted repertoires as contaminants.

The germline gives CDR1 MDHEN, CDR2 SYDVKM. The CDR3 length is 11 residues. V was cut by 4 bases and J by 6 bases, with 7 bases left in between. This clonotype has more than one count but fewer than ten. Its antigen is still unknown. In TCRdb, the 5' RACE reads were re-called with MiXCR into one record per CDR3 protein. This table has around 550,000 distinct CDR3 sequences, 15% to 20% appearing once. The sample here was PBMCs, taken 15 days after the yellow fever booster vaccination. The chain combines TRBV28 with TRBJ2-7; TRBD1 is a possible D gene (6 bases). The source is a man younger than 45 who received the YFV17D yellow fever vaccine. CDR3 in amino acids: CASSSGAEQYF. The CDR3 DNA reads TGTGCCAGCAGTTCAGGGGCCGAGCAGTACTTC. The variable domain in full, with the rest retrieved from reference TRBV28 and TRBJ2-7, is DVKVTQSSRYLVKRTGEKVFLECVQDMDHENMFWYRQDPGLGLRLIYFSYDVKMKEKGDIPEGYSVSREKKERFSLILESASTNQTSMYLCASSSGAEQYFGPGTRLTVT.